The 25 T cell receptor beta chains below all came from one sample that was sequenced in a study of Tregs in tolerant kidney transplant recipients (dated by TCRdb to about 2019). To prepare the library, the immunoSEQ multiplex PCR assay was applied. TCRdb carries this immuneACCESS record with in-frame sequences only. Its versions omit some clonotypes, under half of them owing to an unresolved V gene in the studies checked, with the rest unexplained. Counted in this sample were approximately 60,000 clones; approximately 89% of them appeared once. The ten largest clones capture 3.8% of the sample. The label giving this sample's time point can be read as: 6 months after combined kidney and bone marrow transplant. Transplants used related donors with nonmyeloablative bone marrow transplantation; mixed chimerism was transient in the human trials. The specimen was CD4+ T cells from blood (PBMCs), collected 6 months after the transplant. These receptors originate from a human patient who received a combined kidney and bone marrow transplant. Where a transplant has occurred, the graft donor may have supplied some of the T cells.

V and J are TRBV11-2 and TRBJ1-2; tentatively, D is TRBD1 (6 bases). Trimming removed 3 bases at V and 0 bases at J, with 14 bases between. The CDR3 is 16 residues long. CDR1 is SGHAT, CDR2 FQNNGV, per germline. CDR3 nucleotide sequence: TGTGCCAGCAGCTTCAGGGGACCCTACCCTAACTATGGCTACACCTTC. This codes for CASSFRGPYPNYGYTF.

The chain employs TRBV30 and TRBJ2-5; D is perhaps TRBD1 (5 bases). Trimming removed 0 bases at V and 5 bases at J, with 10 bases between. Germline V lookup: CDR1 GTSNPN, CDR2 SVGIG (reference sequence). The CDR3 runs to 13 residues. Written as DNA, the CDR3 is TGTGCCTGGAGTGTATGGGGCGTTGAGACCCAGTACTTC. Amino acid sequence: CAWSVWGVETQYF.

This rearrangement joins TRBV10-3 to TRBJ2-3; a weak D match, TRBD1 (5 bases). Germline CDR1 reads ENHRY; CDR2 reads SYGVKD. The length of the CDR3 is 14 residues. The V end lost 11 bases, the J end lost 0 bases, and 15 bases lay between the germline ends. The CDR3 DNA reads TGTGCCGCCGAGGACACCTCTAGCACAGATACGCAGTATTTT. This translates into CAAEDTSSTDTQYF.

The gene calls are TRBV7-2 and TRBJ2-1; perhaps TRBD1 as D (7 bases). Germline V gene sequence: CDR1 SGHTA, CDR2 FQGNSA. This CDR3 is built from 15 residues. V lost 3 bases, J lost 8 bases, and 17 bases lay in between. The CDR3 nucleotides read TGTGCCAGCAGCTTGGACAGGAGGGGGTGGGATGAGCAGTTCTTC. Translated: CASSLDRRGWDEQFF. The variable domain in full, with the rest retrieved from reference TRBV7-2 and TRBJ2-1, is GAGVSQSPSNKVTEKGKDVELRCDPISGHTALYWYRQSLGQGLEFLIYFQGNSAPDKSGLPSDRFSAERTGGSVSTLTIQRTQQEDSAVYLCASSLDRRGWDEQFFGPGTRLTVL.

V usage is TRBV19 and J usage is TRBJ2-2; D is perhaps TRBD1 (6 bases). CDR3 size: 16 residues. V was clipped by 3 bases and J by 0 bases, with 11 bases between them. CDR1 is LNHDA and CDR2 is SQIVND in the germline V gene (reference sequence). This CDR3 is CASSMVGAPNTGELFF. The CDR3 region has the DNA TGTGCCAGTAGTATGGTGGGGGCCCCGAACACCGGGGAGCTGTTTTTT.

The rearrangement links TRBV4-1 to TRBJ1-2; 8 bases are a match to TRBD1. Germline V lookup: CDR1 MGHRA, CDR2 YSYEKL. V lost 3 bases and J lost 3; bases outside the gene matches: 3. The CDR3 totals 14 residues. CDR3 loop: CASSHPDRDYGYTF. The DNA of the CDR3 is TGCGCCAGCAGCCACCCGGACAGGGACTATGGCTACACCTTC.

This sequence joins TRBV7-7 and TRBJ2-5, with D perhaps matching TRBD1 (5 bases). V lost 1 base and J lost 3, with 15 bases in between. The CDR3 has 16 residues. The germline V gene has CDR1 SSHAT and CDR2 FNYEAQ (reference sequence). CDR3 sequence (DNA): TGTGCCAGCAGCTTAGGGCATCGGACACCGAAAGAGACCCAGTACTTC. Translated: CASSLGHRTPKETQYF.

Details on this clone: This specimen includes other DNA sequences encoding the same CDR3. The CDR3 DNA follows: TGTGCCAGCAGGCCGACAGGCAAGGGCTCCTATAATTCACCCCTCCACTTT. This encodes CASRPTGKGSYNSPLHF. The chain carries TRBV28 and TRBJ1-6; a weak D match, TRBD1 (6 bases). The CDR3 consists of 17 residues. In germline, CDR1 is MDHEN, CDR2 SYDVKM. V lost 6 bases to trimming and J lost 0 bases, with 15 bases between them.

V is TRBV6-1 and J is TRBJ2-7; 10 bases are a match to TRBD1. The CDR3 sequence is 14 residues long. V gave up 7 bases and J gave up 4 bases; unmatched junction bases: 7. Germline CDR1 is MNHNS and CDR2 is SASEGT. CDR3 sequence: CASTRQGARYEQYF. Written as DNA, the CDR3 is TGTGCCAGCACCCGACAGGGGGCGCGGTACGAGCAGTACTTC.

This rearrangement joins TRBV6-1 to TRBJ2-2; 10 bases map to TRBD1. The germline V gene encodes CDR1 MNHNS and CDR2 SASEGT. The CDR3 length is 15 residues. V trimming: 4 bases; J trimming: 4 bases; junction bases outside the gene matches: 3. The CDR3 reads CASSGQGAFTGELFF. CDR3 bases: TGTGCCAGCAGTGGACAGGGGGCGTTCACCGGGGAGCTGTTTTTT.

The chain joins TRBV18 to TRBJ1-4, with D uncertain. The CDR3 has 15 amino acids. CDR1 is KGHSH, CDR2 LQKENI, per germline. The V gene lost 4 bases and the J gene lost 6 bases, with 15 bases spanning the gap. The CDR3 DNA reads TGTGCCAGCTCACGACGGCAGGATAAAGATGAAAAACTGTTTTTT. Amino acids: CASSRRQDKDEKLFF.

The chain has TRBV19 and TRBJ1-2; D perhaps matches TRBD1 (6 bases). The germline CDR1 and CDR2 sequences are LNHDA and SQIVND (reference sequence). The CDR3 length is 15 residues. The V and J ends lost 7 bases and 4 bases respectively, with 19 bases between them. The CDR3 loop is CASIHTQGTPYGYTF. CDR3 nucleotides: TGTGCCAGTATCCATACCCAGGGGACCCCCTATGGCTACACCTTC.

The chain carries TRBV30 and TRBJ2-6, with D hard to call. CDR3 length: 16 residues. The germline V gene has CDR1 GTSNPN and CDR2 SVGIG (reference sequence). Trimming removed 3 bases from V and 0 bases from J, with 12 bases in between. The chain's CDR3 is CAWSSDLNSGANVLTF. The CDR3 DNA follows: TGTGCCTGGAGCTCTGACTTGAACTCTGGGGCCAACGTCCTGACTTTC.

V usage is TRBV10-3 and J usage is TRBJ2-1; D is perhaps TRBD1 (5 bases). The CDR3 is 12 amino acids. The germline gives CDR1 ENHRY, CDR2 SYGVKD. Trimming took off 6 bases at V and 7 bases at J, with 10 bases between the two ends. The CDR3 sequence is CAISPGHNEQFF. CDR3 DNA: TGTGCCATCAGCCCCGGACATAATGAGCAGTTCTTC.

The chain employs TRBV7-7 and TRBJ2-2; D possibly corresponds to TRBD1 (7 bases). The CDR3 has 16 amino acids. Trimming cost V 2 bases and J 1 base, with 11 bases left between them. Germline V lookup: CDR1 SSHAT, CDR2 FNYEAQ (reference sequence). The CDR3 loop is CASSLSQGGNTGELFF. CDR3 bases: TGTGCCAGCAGCTTATCTCAGGGGGGGAACACCGGGGAGCTGTTTTTT.

The table lists this clone with a few counts. The rearrangement uses TRBV7-2 and TRBJ2-2, with D possibly TRBD2 on 5 matching bases. This CDR3 spans 15 amino acids. The germline V gene has CDR1 SGHTA and CDR2 FQGNSA. The V gene lost 1 base and the J gene lost 6 bases, with 12 bases spanning the gap. CDR3 in DNA: TGTGCCAGCAGCTTAGGGTCACTAGTCCCCGGGGAGCTGTTTTTT. Its protein product is CASSLGSLVPGELFF.

This clone turned up a few times. The rearrangement uses TRBV14 and TRBJ2-3, with D tentatively TRBD2 (6 bases). Germline loops: CDR1 SGHDN, CDR2 FVKESK. Deletions cut 2 bases from V and 2 bases from J, with 14 bases between. The CDR3 extends over 16 amino acids. The CDR3 bases are TGTGCCAGCAGCCAACGGTGGGGAGGAACCACAGATACGCAGTATTTT. This sequence encodes CASSQRWGGTTDTQYF.

The chain links TRBV28 to TRBJ1-5, with D uncertain. The CDR3 extends over 15 amino acids. The germline V gene encodes CDR1 MDHEN and CDR2 SYDVKM. Deletions cut 5 bases from V and 4 bases from J, with 15 bases between. CDR3 coding DNA: TGTGCCAGCAGTATAGTAGACTTTACGAATCAGCCCCAGCATTTT. Its translation is CASSIVDFTNQPQHF.

Sample share makes this clone medium-sized. V and J are TRBV29-1 and TRBJ2-7, with 11 bases fitting TRBD2. The CDR3 is 13 residues long. V was clipped by 6 bases and J by 11 bases; unmatched bases: 12. From germline, CDR1 is SQVTM and CDR2 ANQGSEA. CDR3 sequence reads: CSVLTSGANWEYF. DNA for the CDR3: TGCAGCGTGCTGACTAGCGGGGCCAACTGGGAGTACTTC.

This clone came up a few times. The CDR3 reads CATQGYTGELFF. The CDR3 coding sequence is TGTGCCACCCAGGGATACACCGGGGAGCTGTTTTTT. The J gene is TRBJ2-2, the V gene TRBV10-3; perhaps TRBD1 as D (5 bases). V lost 10 bases, J lost 3 bases, and 9 bases lay in between. The CDR3 is 12 amino acids. Per the germline V gene, CDR1 is ENHRY and CDR2 is SYGVKD.

The rearrangement uses TRBV11-1 and TRBJ2-7; no definite D call. The CDR3 contains 11 residues. The ends were cut back, 2 bases at V and 3 bases at J, with 2 bases in the middle. Looked up from germline, CDR1 is SGHAT and CDR2 is FQDESV (reference sequence). The CDR3 is CASSLHYEQYF. The CDR3 region has the DNA TGTGCCAGCAGCTTACACTACGAGCAGTACTTC. The variable domain in full, completed from reference TRBV11-1 and TRBJ2-7, reads EAEVAQSPRYKITEKSQAVAFWCDPISGHATLYWYRQILGQGPELLVQFQDESVVDDSQLPKDRFSAERLKGVDSTLKIQPAELGDSAMYLCASSLHYEQYFGPGTRLTVT.

This clone is a singleton in its sample. V and J are TRBV9 and TRBJ2-1, with D perhaps matching TRBD2 (6 bases). This CDR3 has 14 residues. CDR1 and CDR2 (germline): SGDLS, YYNGEE. V lost 0 bases to trimming and J lost 9 bases, with 13 bases between them. CDR3 in amino acids: CASSVASLEGEQFF. Here the CDR3 DNA reads TGTGCCAGCAGCGTAGCTTCCCTGGAGGGTGAGCAGTTCTTC.

The gene calls are TRBV7-9 and TRBJ1-1; D remains unclear. CDR1 and CDR2 from the germline V gene are SEHNR and FQNEAQ (reference sequence). The V end was cut by 2 bases, the J end by 0 bases, with 7 bases between. The CDR3 is 14 amino acids. CDR3 bases: TGTGCCAGCAGCTTAAACAGCCTGAACACTGAAGCTTTCTTT. The encoded protein is CASSLNSLNTEAFF. The complete variable domain, with remaining parts taken from reference TRBV7-9 and TRBJ1-1, reads DTGVSQNPRHKITKRGQNVTFRCDPISEHNRLYWYRQTLGQGPEFLTYFQNEAQLEKSRLLSDRFSAERPKGSFSTLEIQRTEQGDSAMYLCASSLNSLNTEAFFGQGTRLTVV.

This sequence joins TRBV30 and TRBJ1-3, with a possible D match to TRBD1 (5 bases). Germline values: CDR1 GTSNPN, CDR2 SVGIG (reference sequence). This CDR3 has 14 residues. V shed 4 bases and J shed 0 bases, with 10 bases lying between them. CDR3 sequence (DNA): TGTGCCTGGAATGACAGACGCTCTGGAAACACCATATATTTT. This sequence encodes CAWNDRRSGNTIYF.

This rearrangement joins TRBV2 to TRBJ1-5; 8 bases match TRBD1. Germline trimming cut 7 bases from V and 4 bases from J; bases unmatched to any gene: 6. The CDR3 covers 14 residues. Germline-derived CDR1 and CDR2 are SNHLY and FYNNEI. This CDR3 is CASTGQGGNQPQHF. The CDR3 DNA reads TGTGCCAGCACCGGACAGGGAGGGAATCAGCCCCAGCATTTT.